This TCR beta chain was identified in a study of identical twins. Study-wide results and limits: For out-of-frame beta sequences, excess twin sharing was weaker.

The donor group consisted entirely of healthy Caucasians. This clonotype came up a few times. Its antigen is undetermined. TCRdb reanalysed the 5' RACE reads using MiXCR and keeps one entry per CDR3 protein. The sample has 200,000 to 300,000 distinct CDR3 sequences, roughly 7% seen once. J lost 8 bases, V lost 5 bases, and 15 bases had no gene match. Germline V CDR1 and CDR2: DFQATT, SNEGSKA (reference sequence). The CDR3 totals 16 residues. In addition, the sample was reused for a study of yellow fever vaccine responses in identical twins.

V gene TRBV20-1 combines with J gene TRBJ2-1; the match to TRBD2 covers 10 bases. Sequencing was carried out using memory (CD45RO+) T cells sorted from blood. The clonotype comes from a woman between 18 and 29 years old in good health. The CDR3 sequence: CSAQLVAGGHLDEQFF. In DNA, the CDR3 is TGCAGTGCTCAGTTGGTAGCGGGAGGCCATTTGGATGAGCAGTTCTTC.